This T cell receptor beta chain was recovered during a study of regulatory dendritic cells for organ transplantation. Sequencing was performed with immunoSEQ multiplex PCR; in TCRdb, only in-frame clones are kept and a portion is missing. The sample consists of roughly 12,000 clones, roughly 79% of them appearing once. Findings and caveats of the study: Resting memory CD8+ T cells held the most alloreactive clonotypes. Regulatory dendritic cells appeared to expand memory CD8+ clones less than mature ones.

About this clone: Its antigen remains unknown.

CFSE-labeled sorted T cells met regulatory or mature dendritic cells for 5 to 6 days. The germline gives CDR1 MNHNY, CDR2 SVGAGI (reference sequence). The CDR3 consists of 13 residues. Trimming removed 7 bases from V and 0 bases from J, with 8 bases in between. The rearrangement uses TRBV6-6 and TRBJ2-3, with D possibly TRBD1 on 5 matching bases. The clonotype originates from a human donor in good health. Sequencing was done on a sample of naive CD8+ T cells from blood cultured with regulatory dendritic cells. Subset meaning: CD45RA+ naive T cells. CDR3 DNA sequence: TGTGCCAGCAAGACAGCGAGCACAGATACGCAGTATTTT. This sequence encodes CASKTASTDTQYF.